This TCR beta chain is from a study (dated by TCRdb to about 2017). Turning to the overall study: Two kinds of material were obtained from patients: duodenal biopsy samples, of which there were roughly 6 to 12, and blood, of which up to 100 ml was taken. Cells from most subjects were stained with pooled PE-conjugated tetramers presenting the glia-alpha1a, -alpha2, -omega1 and -omega2 epitopes. PBMCs were gated as tetramer-binding CD4+ effector-memory gut-homing cells, defined as CD3+, CD11c-, CD14-, CD15-, CD19-, CD56-, CD45RA-, CD62L- and integrin beta7+. The study followed gluten-specific CD4+ T cell receptor repertoires in celiac disease in blood and gut, at different disease stages, and over intervals ranging from weeks to decades. In total, the study looked at blood and gut biopsy samples from 20 to 25 celiac disease patients. To allow long-term comparison, patients who had historic T cell material from decades earlier were asked to donate new blood and biopsy samples.

Via the germline V gene (reference sequence), CDR1 is MNHEY and CDR2 SMNVEV. Taken from cysteine to phenylalanine, the CDR3 has 17 residues. This entry keeps only the CDR3 DNA: 51 bases, framed from base 1. Here V drops 5 bases and J drops 2 bases, and the junction holds 15 bases not matched to any gene. Bulk-cell sorting was performed in addition to single-cell sorting when samples contained relatively high numbers of tetramer-positive T cells. Gluten-specific T cells were isolated using HLA-DQ:gluten tetramers and were analyzed by high-throughput sequencing of rearranged TCR-alpha and TCR-beta genes. PBMCs were isolated using Ficoll density gradient centrifugation and were cryopreserved prior to staining. Every sort was run on a BD Aria II cell sorter, and FlowJo was used to analyze the flow data. Study-level results and caveats: The study conclusions are dependent on tetramer specificity, and antigen-specific proliferation was previously shown by roughly 80% of tetramer-sorted clones. Clonotypes specific for gluten lasted for decades, and samples taken about 15 to 28 years apart shared up to roughly 53% overlap. Sampling limits meant that two independent sequencing runs of the same sample reached a maximum clonotype overlap of only about 46%. About 1% of TCR-beta sequences and about 0.2% of paired TCR-alpha/beta clonotypes were shared across patients; authors concluded cross-contamination was not an issue. Of the 1,500 to 2,000 TCRs taken from 17 patients, roughly a tenth of the TCR-alpha, TCR-beta or paired amino acid sequences were public.

To prepare the library, 5' RACE was applied. Bulk TCR libraries were prepared using a modified SMART protocol. Bulk TCR libraries were sequenced with paired-end 300 bp reads on Illumina MiSeq; single-cell libraries used paired-end 250 bp MiSeq. The paper's data handling went like this. Reads were preprocessed with selected pRESTO steps, and V, D, J genes and CDR3 junctions were assigned with IMGT/HighV-QUEST. Bulk sequences were retained only when found in at least two replicas with cumulative read counts of 10 or more. For samples with more than 20 cells, repertoire diversity was measured using a sample-corrected Shannon entropy estimator. TCRdb reworked the public reads: Q25 trimming with fastp, MiXCR clone assembly, productive beta chains retained. Each CDR3 protein gets just one entry, which takes the most common genes and DNA from the rows behind it. In this record, the V and J calls reflect TCRdb's handling and not the investigators' own analysis. The sample table includes approximately 100 distinct CDR3 sequences.

This clonotype is characterized as medium-sized (0.01 to 0.1%). The input lacks base qualities; no much larger clone sits a single base away. This TCR came from a male donor with celiac disease. The chain links TRBV27 with TRBJ2-7, with 7 bases matching TRBD2. The specimen comprised gluten tetramer+ CD4+ T cells from blood, sampled while untreated, on a gluten-free diet, or during gluten challenge (not recorded which). The cell subset or site label, as the study defines it: CD4+ T cells binding HLA-DQ:gluten tetramers. Here the CDR3 is given as CASSPSARLAVTYEQYF. The nucleotides are TGTGCCAGCAGTCCATCCGCACGGCTAGCGGTCACCTACGAGCAGTACTTC.